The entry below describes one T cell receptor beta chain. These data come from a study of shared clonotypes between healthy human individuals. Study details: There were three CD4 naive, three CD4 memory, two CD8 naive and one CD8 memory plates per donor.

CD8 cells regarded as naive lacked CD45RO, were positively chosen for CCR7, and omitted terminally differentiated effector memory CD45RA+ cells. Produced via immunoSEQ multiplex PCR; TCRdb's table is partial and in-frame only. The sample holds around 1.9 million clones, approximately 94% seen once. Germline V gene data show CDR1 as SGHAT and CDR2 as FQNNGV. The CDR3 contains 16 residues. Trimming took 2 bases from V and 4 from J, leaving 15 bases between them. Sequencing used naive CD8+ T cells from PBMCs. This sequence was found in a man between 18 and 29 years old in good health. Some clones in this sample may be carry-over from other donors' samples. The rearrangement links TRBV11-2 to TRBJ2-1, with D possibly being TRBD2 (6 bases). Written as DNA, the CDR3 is TGTGCCAGCAGCTTAAACCTGGCGGGGTTATACAATGAGCAGTTCTTC. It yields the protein CASSLNLAGLYNEQFF.